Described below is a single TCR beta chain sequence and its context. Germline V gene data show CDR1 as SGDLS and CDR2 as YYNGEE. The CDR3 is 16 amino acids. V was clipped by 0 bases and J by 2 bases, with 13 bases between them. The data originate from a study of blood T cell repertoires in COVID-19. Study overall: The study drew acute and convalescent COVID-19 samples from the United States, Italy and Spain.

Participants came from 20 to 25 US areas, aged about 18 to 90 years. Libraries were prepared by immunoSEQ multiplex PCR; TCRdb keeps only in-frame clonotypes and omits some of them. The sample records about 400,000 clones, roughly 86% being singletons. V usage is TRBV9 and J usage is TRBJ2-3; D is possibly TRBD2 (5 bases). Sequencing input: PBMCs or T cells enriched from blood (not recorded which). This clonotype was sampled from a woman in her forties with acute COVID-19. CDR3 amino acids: CASSVGLSGITDTQYF. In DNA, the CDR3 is TGTGCCAGCAGCGTAGGGTTGTCCGGGATCACAGATACGCAGTATTTT. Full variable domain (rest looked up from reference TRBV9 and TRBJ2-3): DSGVTQTPKHLITATGQRVTLRCSPRSGDLSVYWYQQSLDQGLQFLIQYYNGEERAKGNILERFSAQQFPDLHSELNLSSLELGDSALYFCASSVGLSGITDTQYFGPGTRLTVL.